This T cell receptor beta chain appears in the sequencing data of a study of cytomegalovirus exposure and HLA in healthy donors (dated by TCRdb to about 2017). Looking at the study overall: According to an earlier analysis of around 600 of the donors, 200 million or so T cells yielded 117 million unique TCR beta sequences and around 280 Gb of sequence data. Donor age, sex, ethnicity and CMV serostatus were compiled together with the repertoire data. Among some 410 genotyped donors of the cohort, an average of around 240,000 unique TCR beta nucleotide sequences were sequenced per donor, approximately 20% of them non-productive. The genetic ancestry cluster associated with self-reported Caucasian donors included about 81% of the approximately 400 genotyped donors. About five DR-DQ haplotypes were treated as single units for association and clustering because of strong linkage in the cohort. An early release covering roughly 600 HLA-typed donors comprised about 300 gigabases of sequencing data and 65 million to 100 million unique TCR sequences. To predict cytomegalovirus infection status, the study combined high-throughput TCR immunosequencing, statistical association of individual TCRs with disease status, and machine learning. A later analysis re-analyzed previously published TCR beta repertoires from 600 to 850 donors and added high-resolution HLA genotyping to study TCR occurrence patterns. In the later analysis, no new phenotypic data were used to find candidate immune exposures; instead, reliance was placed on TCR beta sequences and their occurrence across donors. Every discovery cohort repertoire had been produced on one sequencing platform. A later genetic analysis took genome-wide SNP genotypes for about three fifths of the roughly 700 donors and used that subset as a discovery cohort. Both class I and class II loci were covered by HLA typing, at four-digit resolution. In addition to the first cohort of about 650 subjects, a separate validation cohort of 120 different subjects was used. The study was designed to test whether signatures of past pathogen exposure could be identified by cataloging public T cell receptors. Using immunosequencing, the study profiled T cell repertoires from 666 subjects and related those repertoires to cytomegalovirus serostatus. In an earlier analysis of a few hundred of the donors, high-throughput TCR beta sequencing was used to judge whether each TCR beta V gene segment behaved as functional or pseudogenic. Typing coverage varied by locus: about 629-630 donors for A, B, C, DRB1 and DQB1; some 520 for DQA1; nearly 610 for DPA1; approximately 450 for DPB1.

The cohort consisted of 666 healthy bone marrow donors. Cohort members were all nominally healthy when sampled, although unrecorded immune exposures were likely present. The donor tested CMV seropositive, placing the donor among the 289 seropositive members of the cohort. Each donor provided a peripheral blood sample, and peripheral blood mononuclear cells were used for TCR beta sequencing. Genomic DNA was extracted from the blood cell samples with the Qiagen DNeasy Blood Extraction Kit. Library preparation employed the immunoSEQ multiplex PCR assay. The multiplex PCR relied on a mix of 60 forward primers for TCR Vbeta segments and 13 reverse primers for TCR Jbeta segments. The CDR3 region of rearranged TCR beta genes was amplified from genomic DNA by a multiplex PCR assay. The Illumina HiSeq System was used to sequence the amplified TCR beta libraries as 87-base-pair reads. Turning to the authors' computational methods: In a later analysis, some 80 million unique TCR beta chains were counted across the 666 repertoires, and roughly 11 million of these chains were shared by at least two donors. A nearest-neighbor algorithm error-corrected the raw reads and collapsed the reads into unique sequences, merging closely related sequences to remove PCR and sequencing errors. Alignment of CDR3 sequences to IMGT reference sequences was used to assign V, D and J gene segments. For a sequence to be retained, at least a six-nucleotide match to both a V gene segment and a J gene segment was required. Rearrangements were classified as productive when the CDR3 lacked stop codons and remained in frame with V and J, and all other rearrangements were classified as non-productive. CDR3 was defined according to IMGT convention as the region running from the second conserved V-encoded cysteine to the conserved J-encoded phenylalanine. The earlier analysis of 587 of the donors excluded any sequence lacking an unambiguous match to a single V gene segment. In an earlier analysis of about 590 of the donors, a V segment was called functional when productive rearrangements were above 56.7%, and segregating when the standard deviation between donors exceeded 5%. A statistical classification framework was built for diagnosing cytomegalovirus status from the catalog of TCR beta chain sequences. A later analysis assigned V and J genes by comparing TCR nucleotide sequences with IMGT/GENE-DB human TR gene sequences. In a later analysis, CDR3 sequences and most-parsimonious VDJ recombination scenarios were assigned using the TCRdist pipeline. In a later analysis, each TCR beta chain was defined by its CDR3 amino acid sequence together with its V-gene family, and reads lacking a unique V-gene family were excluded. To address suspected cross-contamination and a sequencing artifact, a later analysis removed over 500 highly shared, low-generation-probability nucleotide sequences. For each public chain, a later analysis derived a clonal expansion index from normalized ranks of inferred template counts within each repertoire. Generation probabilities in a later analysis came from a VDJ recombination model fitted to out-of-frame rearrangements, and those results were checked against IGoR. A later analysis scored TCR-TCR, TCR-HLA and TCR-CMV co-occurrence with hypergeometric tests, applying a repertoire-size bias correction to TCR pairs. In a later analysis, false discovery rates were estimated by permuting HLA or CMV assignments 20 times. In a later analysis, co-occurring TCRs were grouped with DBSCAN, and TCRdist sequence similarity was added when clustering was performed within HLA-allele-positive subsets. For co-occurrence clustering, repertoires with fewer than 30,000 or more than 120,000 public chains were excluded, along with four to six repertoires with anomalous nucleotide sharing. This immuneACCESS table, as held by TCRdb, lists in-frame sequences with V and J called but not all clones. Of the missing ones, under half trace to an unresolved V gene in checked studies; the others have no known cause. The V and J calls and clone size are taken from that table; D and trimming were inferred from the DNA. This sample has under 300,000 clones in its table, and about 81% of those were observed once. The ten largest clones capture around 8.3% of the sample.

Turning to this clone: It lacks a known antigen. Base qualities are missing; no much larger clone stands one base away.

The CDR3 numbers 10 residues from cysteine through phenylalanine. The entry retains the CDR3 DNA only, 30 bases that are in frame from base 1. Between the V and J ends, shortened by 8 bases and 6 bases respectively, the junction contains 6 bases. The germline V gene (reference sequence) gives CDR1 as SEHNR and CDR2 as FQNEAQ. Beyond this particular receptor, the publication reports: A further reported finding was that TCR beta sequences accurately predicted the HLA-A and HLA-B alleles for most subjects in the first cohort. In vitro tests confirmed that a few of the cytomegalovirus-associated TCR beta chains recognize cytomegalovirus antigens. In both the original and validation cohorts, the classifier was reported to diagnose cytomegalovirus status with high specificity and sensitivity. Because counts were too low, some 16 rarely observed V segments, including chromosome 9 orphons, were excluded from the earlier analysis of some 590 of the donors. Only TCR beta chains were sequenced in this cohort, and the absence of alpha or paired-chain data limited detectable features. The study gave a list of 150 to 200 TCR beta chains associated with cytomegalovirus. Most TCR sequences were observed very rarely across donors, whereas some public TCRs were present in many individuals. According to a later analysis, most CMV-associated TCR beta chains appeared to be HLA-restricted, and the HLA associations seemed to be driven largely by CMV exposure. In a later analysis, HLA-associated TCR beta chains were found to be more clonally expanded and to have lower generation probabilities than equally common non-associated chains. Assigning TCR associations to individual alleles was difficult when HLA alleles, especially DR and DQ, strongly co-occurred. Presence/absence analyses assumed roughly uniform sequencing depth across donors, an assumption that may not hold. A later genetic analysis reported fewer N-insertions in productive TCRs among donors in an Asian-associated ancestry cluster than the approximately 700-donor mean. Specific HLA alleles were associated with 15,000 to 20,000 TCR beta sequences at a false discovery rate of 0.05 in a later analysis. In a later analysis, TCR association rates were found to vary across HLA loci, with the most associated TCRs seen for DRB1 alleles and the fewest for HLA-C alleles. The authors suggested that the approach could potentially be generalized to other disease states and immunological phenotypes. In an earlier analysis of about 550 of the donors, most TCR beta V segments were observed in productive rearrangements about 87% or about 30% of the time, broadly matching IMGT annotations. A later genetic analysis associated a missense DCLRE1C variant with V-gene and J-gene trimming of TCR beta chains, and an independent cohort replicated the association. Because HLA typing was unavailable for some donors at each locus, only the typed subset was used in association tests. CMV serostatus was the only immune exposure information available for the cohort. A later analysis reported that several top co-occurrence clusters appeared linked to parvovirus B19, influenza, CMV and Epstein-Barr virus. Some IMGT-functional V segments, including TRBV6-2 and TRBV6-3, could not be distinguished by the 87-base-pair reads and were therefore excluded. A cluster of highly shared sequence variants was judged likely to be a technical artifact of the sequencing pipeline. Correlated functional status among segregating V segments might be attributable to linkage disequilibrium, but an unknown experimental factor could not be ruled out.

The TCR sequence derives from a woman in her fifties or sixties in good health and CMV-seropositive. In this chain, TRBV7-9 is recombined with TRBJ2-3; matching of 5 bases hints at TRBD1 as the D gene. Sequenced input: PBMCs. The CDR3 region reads CASGADTQYF. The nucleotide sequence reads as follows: TGTGCCAGCGGGGCGGATACGCAGTATTTT.